This paragraph reports one T cell receptor (beta chain). Per the original data handling: Estimation of nucleated cell counts relied on the amplification of reference gene primers. Profiled with immunoSEQ multiplex PCR; TCRdb holds only in-frame clones, not every one. V and J calls and clone size come straight from that table; D and trimming were deduced from the DNA. The profile covers under 300,000 clones, with around 85% appearing a single time and about 11% taken by the ten largest. This record belongs to a study of blood T cell repertoires in COVID-19. Study-wide background: Sources were T cells, B-cell-depleted T cells, or PBMCs; the material itself was cDNA or gDNA.

Germline assignment: CDR1 SGHRS and CDR2 YFSETQ. Trimming took off 4 bases at V and 3 bases at J, with 13 bases between the two ends. The CDR3 consists of 14 residues. The sequenced sample was peripheral blood. The V gene is TRBV5-1, the J gene TRBJ1-1, with D perhaps TRBD1 (5 bases). This TCR came from a woman in her 70s with acute or convalescent COVID-19. The chain's CDR3 is CASSRATDDTEAFF. As DNA, the CDR3 is TGCGCCAGCAGCCGCGCGACAGATGACACTGAAGCTTTCTTT.